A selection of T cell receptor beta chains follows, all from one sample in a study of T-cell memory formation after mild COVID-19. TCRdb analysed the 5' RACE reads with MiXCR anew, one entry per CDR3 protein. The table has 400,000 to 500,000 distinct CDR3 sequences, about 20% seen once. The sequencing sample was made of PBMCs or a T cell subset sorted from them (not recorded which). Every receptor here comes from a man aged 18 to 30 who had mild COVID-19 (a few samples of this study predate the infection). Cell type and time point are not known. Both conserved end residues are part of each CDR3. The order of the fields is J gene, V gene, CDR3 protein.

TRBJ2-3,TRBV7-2,CASKPLGQGTDTQYF
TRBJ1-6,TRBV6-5,CASSFQGQGTRSPLHF
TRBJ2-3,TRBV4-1,CASSPLWAEFYTQYF
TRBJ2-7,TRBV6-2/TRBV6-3,CASGTSGTGSYEQYF
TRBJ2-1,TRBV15,CATSSSLTYNEQFF
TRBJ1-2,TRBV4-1,CASSQDPLTAAYGYTF
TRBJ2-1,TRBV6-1,CASSEPGLAGVEQFF
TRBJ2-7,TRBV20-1,CSARDNAGAPDEQYF
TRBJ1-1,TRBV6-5,CASSLTGREAFF
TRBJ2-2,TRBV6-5,CASSYQGLSLTGELFF
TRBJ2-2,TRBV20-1,CSARAGVTGELFF
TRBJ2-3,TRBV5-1,CASSWGASGGTDTQYF
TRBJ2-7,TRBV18,CASSPWDIPHEQYF
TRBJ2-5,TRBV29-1,CSVRGRQNQETQYF
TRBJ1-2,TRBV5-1,CASTGTGGYDYGYTF
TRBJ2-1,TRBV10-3,CAISQERGRNEQFF
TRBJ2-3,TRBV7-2,CASSLVWGGPTDTQYF
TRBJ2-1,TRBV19,CASSVLAGGRFF
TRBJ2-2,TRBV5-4,CASSLFTGNTGELFF
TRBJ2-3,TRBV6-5,CASSKNRDSLGDTQYF
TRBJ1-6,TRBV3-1,CASSRRQSDNSPLHF
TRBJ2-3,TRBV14,CASSQLPGGTDTQYF
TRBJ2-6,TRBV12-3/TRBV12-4,CASRQGRGIHSSSGANVLTF
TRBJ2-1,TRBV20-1,CSAGVAGGPRDEQFF
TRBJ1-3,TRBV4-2,CASSQDRPRPVSSGNTIYF
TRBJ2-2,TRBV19,CASRISIQTGELFF
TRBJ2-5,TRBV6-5,CASEGPGGQETQYF
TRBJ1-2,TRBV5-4,CASSSDQSGYTF
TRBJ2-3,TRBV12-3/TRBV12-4,CASSSHTSTDTQYF
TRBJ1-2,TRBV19,CASNPGQDYGYTF
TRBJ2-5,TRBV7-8,CASSRLAGGFQETQYF
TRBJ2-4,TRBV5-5,CASSLVGGQRAKNIQYF
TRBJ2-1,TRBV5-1,CASYSGGGDEQFF
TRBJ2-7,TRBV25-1,CASSGAVGQGSYEQYF
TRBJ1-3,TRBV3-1,CASSTRVSGNTIYF
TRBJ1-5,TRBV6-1,CASSEDRLYQPQHF
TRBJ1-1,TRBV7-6,CASSTQPGTEAFF
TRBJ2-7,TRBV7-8,CASSINEQYF
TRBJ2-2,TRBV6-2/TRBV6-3,CASRPPDRPGELFF
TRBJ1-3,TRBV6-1,CASNPDNSITGNTIYF
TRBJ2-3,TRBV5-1,CASSSGDRGRTDTQYF
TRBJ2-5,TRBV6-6,CASLLAGGPQETQYF
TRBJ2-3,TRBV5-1,CASSPLAGGFTDTQYF
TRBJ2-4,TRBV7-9,CASSSDHIQYF
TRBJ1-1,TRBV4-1,CASSQGSLNTEAFF
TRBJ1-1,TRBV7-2,CASSTRTVPNTEAFF
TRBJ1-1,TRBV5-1,CASSLVDPYPYGEAFF
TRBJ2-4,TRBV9,CASSVEPGARNIQYF
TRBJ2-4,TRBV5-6,CASNDYGGPKNIQYF
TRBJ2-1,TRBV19,CASSKLSGGESNEQFF
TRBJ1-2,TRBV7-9,CASSLVGAPDGYTF
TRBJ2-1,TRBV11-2,CASSFWGRVGNEQFF
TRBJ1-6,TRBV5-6,CASSLAPHPNSPLHF
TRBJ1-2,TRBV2,CASSESQGPYGYTF